A single sample is the source of the 21 T cell receptor beta chains below, sequenced in a study of cytomegalovirus exposure and HLA in healthy donors. Assay: immunoSEQ multiplex PCR; the TCRdb copy retains only in-frame clones and omits some. The sample holds about 130,000 clones; 89% are singletons and the top ten take approximately 2%. The sequencing input was PBMCs. The source is a woman aged 18-29 years in good health and CMV-seronegative.

V gene TRBV9 combines with J gene TRBJ2-3; 8 bases are a match to TRBD1. Germline CDR1 SGDLS, CDR2 YYNGEE. The CDR3 extends over 15 amino acids. V trimming: 2 bases; J trimming: 1 base; junction bases outside the gene matches: 3. The CDR3 region is CASSVGTGRTDTQYF. The CDR3 DNA follows: TGTGCCAGCAGCGTTGGGACAGGCCGCACAGATACGCAGTATTTT. The whole variable domain, filled in from reference TRBV9 and TRBJ2-3, reads DSGVTQTPKHLITATGQRVTLRCSPRSGDLSVYWYQQSLDQGLQFLIQYYNGEERAKGNILERFSAQQFPDLHSELNLSSLELGDSALYFCASSVGTGRTDTQYFGPGTRLTVL.

This CDR3 is CASSGTAYYGYTF. The CDR3 DNA sequence: TGTGCCAGTAGTGGGACAGCGTACTATGGCTACACCTTC. The chain combines TRBV19 with TRBJ1-2; 7 bases align to TRBD1. CDR3 length: 13 amino acids. Trimming at V came to 5 bases and at J to 3 bases, leaving 3 bases not matched to a gene. From germline, CDR1 is LNHDA and CDR2 SQIVND (reference sequence).

The chain links TRBV4-2 to TRBJ2-1; 8 bases map to TRBD1. V dropped 1 base and J dropped 5; count of bases not matched to a gene: 10. CDR3 size: 17 residues. Per germline, CDR1 LGHNA and CDR2 YNFKEQ. The CDR3 DNA reads as TGTGCCAGCAGCCAAGTGGGGGGCAGGGGGCTTGACAATGAGCAGTTCTTC. It is translated as CASSQVGGRGLDNEQFF.

V and J are TRBV7-6 and TRBJ1-2; TRBD1 is a possible D gene (5 bases). The germline CDR1 and CDR2 sequences are SGHVS and FNYEAQ. V lost 0 bases and J lost 8, with 10 bases in between. The length of the CDR3 is 13 residues. The CDR3: CASSLAGAGGYTF. The CDR3 DNA sequence: TGTGCCAGCAGCTTAGCAGGGGCTGGGGGCTACACCTTC.

The chain combines TRBV7-9 with TRBJ2-5, with a possible D match to TRBD1 (6 bases). The ends were cut back, 3 bases at V and 2 bases at J, with 10 bases in the middle. There are 14 residues in the CDR3. Per the germline V gene, CDR1 is SEHNR and CDR2 is FQNEAQ (reference sequence). CDR3 DNA: TGTGCCAGCAGCTTTCAGACAGGTCAAGAGACCCAGTACTTC. Translated: CASSFQTGQETQYF.

This chain connects TRBV5-1 to TRBJ1-3; TRBD1 is a possible D gene (5 bases). Trimming left V 2 bases short and J 0 bases short, with 6 bases between. CDR1 SGHRS and CDR2 YFSETQ come from the germline V gene. CDR3 length: 14 residues. CDR3 sequence (DNA): TGCGCCAGCAGCTTACAGGTCTCTGGAAACACCATATATTTT. This encodes CASSLQVSGNTIYF.

The rearrangement joins TRBV2 to TRBJ2-1; 9 positions agree with TRBD2. Germline V lookup: CDR1 SNHLY, CDR2 FYNNEI. The CDR3 spans 17 residues. J lost 5 bases, V lost 1 base, and 9 bases had no gene match. The CDR3 spells CASSEGKAGGVNNEQFF. In DNA form, the CDR3 reads TGTGCCAGCAGTGAAGGGAAAGCGGGAGGCGTGAACAATGAGCAGTTCTTC.

CDR3 in DNA: TGTGCCAGTAGTTGGACAGCAAGCACAGATACGCAGTATTTT. It translates to CASSWTASTDTQYF. This rearrangement joins TRBV19 to TRBJ2-3; D possibly corresponds to TRBD1 (6 bases). The germline V gene has CDR1 LNHDA and CDR2 SQIVND (reference sequence). CDR3 size: 14 residues. Deletions cut 5 bases from V and 0 bases from J, with 9 bases between.

This chain connects TRBV7-8 to TRBJ2-3; D unclear. The V and J ends lost 5 bases and 0 bases respectively, with 12 bases between them. Germline lookup yields CDR1 SGHVS and CDR2 FQNEAQ. This CDR3 contains 15 residues. CDR3 nucleotides: TGTGCCAGCAGCCACCGAACGGGTAGCACAGATACGCAGTATTTT. Its translation is CASSHRTGSTDTQYF.

The rearrangement joins TRBV7-2 to TRBJ2-1; D is possibly TRBD2 (5 bases). Germline lookup yields CDR1 SGHTA and CDR2 FQGNSA. The CDR3 runs to 16 residues. V dropped 1 base and J dropped 8 bases, with 18 bases sitting between them. CDR3 bases: TGTGCCAGCAGCTTAGAGGTGGTAGCGACCTGGGATGAGCAGTTCTTC. Amino acid sequence: CASSLEVVATWDEQFF.

The genes are TRBV28 and TRBJ2-5, with D maybe TRBD2 (5 bases). Trimming stripped 5 bases from V and 5 bases from J, with 15 bases between. The CDR3 loop spans 14 amino acids. CDR1 and CDR2 from the germline V gene are MDHEN and SYDVKM. Here the CDR3 reads CASSPSGVEETQYF. In DNA, the CDR3 is TGTGCCAGCAGTCCGAGCGGAGTAGAGGAGACCCAGTACTTC. Supplemented by reference TRBV28 and TRBJ2-5, the full variable domain reads DVKVTQSSRYLVKRTGEKVFLECVQDMDHENMFWYRQDPGLGLRLIYFSYDVKMKEKGDIPEGYSVSREKKERFSLILESASTNQTSMYLCASSPSGVEETQYFGPGTRLLVL.

The CDR3 DNA follows: TGTGCCAGCCGAGGACAGATTTTAAATGAAAAACTGTTTTTT. Amino acid sequence: CASRGQILNEKLFF. This sequence joins TRBV2 and TRBJ1-4, with D tentatively TRBD1 (6 bases). The V and J ends lost 8 bases and 5 bases respectively, with 15 bases between them. Germline CDR1 reads SNHLY; CDR2 reads FYNNEI. CDR3 size: 14 residues.

This clone was detected only a few times. The genes are TRBV7-8 and TRBJ2-2; 9 bases fit TRBD2. Germline V gene sequence: CDR1 SGHVS, CDR2 FQNEAQ. The CDR3 is 18 amino acids. Trimming at V came to 2 bases and at J to 3 bases, leaving 10 bases not matched to a gene. CDR3 loop: CASSLSRRREGYTGELFF. CDR3 coding DNA: TGTGCCAGCAGCTTAAGTCGCCGGCGGGAGGGATACACCGGGGAGCTGTTTTTT.

V and J are TRBV21-1 and TRBJ1-2; the DNA was not used to check the table's D call, TRBD1. TRBV21-1 is flagged as a pseudogene. The CDR3 contains 13 residues. CDR3 sequence (DNA): TGTGCCAGCAGCACCAAGTGGCCCTATGGCTACACCTTC. Protein: CASSTKWPYGYTF.

This clone was seen a few times. The chain recombines TRBV28 with TRBJ1-3; D may be TRBD1 (6 bases). V shed 10 bases and J shed 3 bases, with 16 bases lying between them. CDR1 MDHEN and CDR2 SYDVKM come from the germline V gene. This CDR3 contains 14 residues. The CDR3 nucleotides are TGTGCCACCGAAGGGGGAGGGCTTGGAAACACCATATATTTT. Translating it yields CATEGGGLGNTIYF. Based on the CDR3 plus reference TRBV28 and TRBJ1-3, the full variable domain is DVKVTQSSRYLVKRTGEKVFLECVQDMDHENMFWYRQDPGLGLRLIYFSYDVKMKEKGDIPEGYSVSREKKERFSLILESASTNQTSMYLCATEGGGLGNTIYFGEGSWLTVV.

CDR3 DNA: TGTGCCAGTAGTATGCCGGGGACTGAAGCTTTCTTT. This codes for CASSMPGTEAFF. The chain employs TRBV19 and TRBJ1-1; D is ambiguous. V was trimmed by 3 bases and J by 5 bases, leaving 7 bases between them. The CDR3 contains 12 residues. Germline CDR1 is LNHDA and CDR2 is SQIVND (reference sequence).

This chain uses TRBV2 with TRBJ2-5; D perhaps matches TRBD2 (6 bases). Germline CDR1 reads SNHLY; CDR2 reads FYNNEI. The CDR3 contains 13 residues. Deletions cut 8 bases from V and 5 bases from J, with 15 bases between. CDR3 in amino acids: CASELLEGETQYF. CDR3 DNA sequence: TGTGCCAGCGAATTACTGGAGGGCGAGACCCAGTACTTC.

A single count supports this clone. The chain links TRBV7-2 to TRBJ2-2; TRBD2 agrees at 11 bases. V lost 1 base, J lost 0 bases, and 4 bases stayed unmatched. Germline V gives CDR1 SGHTA, CDR2 FQGNSA. The CDR3 length is 18 residues. CDR3: CASSLGRLAGTNTGELFF. The CDR3 region has the DNA TGTGCCAGCAGCTTAGGGCGACTAGCGGGAACGAACACCGGGGAGCTGTTTTTT.

CDR3 DNA sequence: TGTGCCACCAGCAGACCGGGACAGGGGGCCGGGGAGCTGTTTTTT. Its translation: CATSRPGQGAGELFF. The gene calls are TRBV15 and TRBJ2-2; 11 nucleotides align to TRBD1. The trim removed 2 bases at V and 6 bases at J, leaving 2 bases unmatched. CDR1 and CDR2 from the germline V gene are LNHNV and YYDKDF (reference sequence). This CDR3 spans 15 amino acids.

The rearrangement uses TRBV7-8 and TRBJ2-7, with a possible D match to TRBD2 (5 bases). Germline CDR1 SGHVS, CDR2 FQNEAQ. CDR3 length: 14 amino acids. Trimming left V 5 bases short and J 2 bases short, with 13 bases between. CDR3 bases: TGTGCCAGCAGCCCCCTAGCCGGGCCCTACGAGCAGTACTTC. The encoded protein is CASSPLAGPYEQYF.

This chain links TRBV14 with TRBJ1-5, with 9 bases that match TRBD1. Germline trimming cut 0 bases from V and 15 bases from J; bases unmatched to any gene: 9. The CDR3 sequence is 14 residues long. In germline, CDR1 is SGHDN, CDR2 FVKESK. This CDR3 is CASSQEGQGRKLHF. The CDR3 region has the DNA TGTGCCAGCAGCCAAGAGGGACAGGGCCGAAAATTGCATTTT.